This TCR beta chain is drawn from a study of blood T cell repertoires in COVID-19. Whole-study context: There were acute and convalescent COVID-19 samples, and they came from the United States, Italy and Spain.

There are 13 residues in the CDR3. Germline V CDR1 and CDR2: MNHEY, SMNVEV (reference sequence). Trimming cost V 2 bases and J 2 bases; bases outside gene matches: 0. The table came from immunoSEQ multiplex PCR; TCRdb's copy has only in-frame clones and leaves some out. The repertoire includes about 190,000 clones, roughly 86% of them detected once, and approximately 25% sits in the top ten. This chain connects TRBV27 to TRBJ2-7; TRBD1 matches at 7 bases. The sequence was collected from a woman in her thirties or forties in a cohort exposed to, infected with or recovered from COVID-19 (not recorded which). Specimen: PBMCs or T cells enriched from blood (not recorded which). The CDR3 is CASSLDRAYEQYF. CDR3 bases: TGTGCCAGCAGTTTAGACAGGGCCTACGAGCAGTACTTC.